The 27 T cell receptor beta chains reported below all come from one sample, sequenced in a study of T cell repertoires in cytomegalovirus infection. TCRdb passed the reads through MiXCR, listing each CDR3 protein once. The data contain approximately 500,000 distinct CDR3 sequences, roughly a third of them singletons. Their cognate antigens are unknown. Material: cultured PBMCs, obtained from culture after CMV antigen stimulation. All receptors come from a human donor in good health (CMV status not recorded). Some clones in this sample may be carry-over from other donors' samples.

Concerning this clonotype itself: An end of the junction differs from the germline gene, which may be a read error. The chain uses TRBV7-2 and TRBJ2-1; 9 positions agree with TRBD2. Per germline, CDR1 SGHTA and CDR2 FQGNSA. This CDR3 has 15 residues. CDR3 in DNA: TGTGCCAGCACCTTAGCGGGAGACGGGTACAATGAGCAGTTCTTC. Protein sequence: CASTLAGDGYNEQFF.

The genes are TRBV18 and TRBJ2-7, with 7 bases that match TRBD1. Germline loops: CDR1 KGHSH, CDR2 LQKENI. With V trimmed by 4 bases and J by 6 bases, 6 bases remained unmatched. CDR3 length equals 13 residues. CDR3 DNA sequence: TGTGCCAGCTCACAAGACAGGGCCCTCGAGCAGTACTTC. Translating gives CASSQDRALEQYF.

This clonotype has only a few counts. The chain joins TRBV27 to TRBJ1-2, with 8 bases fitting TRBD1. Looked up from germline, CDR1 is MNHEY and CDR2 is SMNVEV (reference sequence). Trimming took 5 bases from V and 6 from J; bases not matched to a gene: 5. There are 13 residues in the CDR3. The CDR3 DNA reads TGTGCCAGCAGTCCAGGGGGCGCGAATGGCTACACCTTC. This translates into CASSPGGANGYTF.

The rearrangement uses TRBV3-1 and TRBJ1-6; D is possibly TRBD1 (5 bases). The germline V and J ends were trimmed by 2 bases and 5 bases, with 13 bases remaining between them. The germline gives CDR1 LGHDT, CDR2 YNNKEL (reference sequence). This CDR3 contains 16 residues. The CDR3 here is CASSQRQGSDNSPLHF. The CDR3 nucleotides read TGTGCCAGCAGCCAACGGCAGGGCTCGGATAATTCACCCCTCCACTTT.

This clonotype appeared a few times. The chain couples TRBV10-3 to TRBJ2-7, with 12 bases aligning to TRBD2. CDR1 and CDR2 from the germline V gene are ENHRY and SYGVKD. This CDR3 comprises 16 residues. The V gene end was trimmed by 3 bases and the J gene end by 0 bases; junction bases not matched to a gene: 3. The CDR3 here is CAISDQTSGSSYEQYF. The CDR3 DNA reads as TGTGCCATCAGTGACCAGACTAGCGGGAGCTCCTACGAGCAGTACTTC.

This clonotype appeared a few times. The CDR3, as DNA: TGTGCCATCAGGAGTGGTTTGGACAGAGCAGAAGCTTTCTTT. This translates into CAIRSGLDRAEAFF. The chain links TRBV10-3 to TRBJ1-1; the D gene is possibly TRBD1 (6 bases). V was trimmed by 6 bases and J by 8 bases, leaving 19 bases between them. From germline, CDR1 is ENHRY and CDR2 SYGVKD. This CDR3 region has 14 residues.

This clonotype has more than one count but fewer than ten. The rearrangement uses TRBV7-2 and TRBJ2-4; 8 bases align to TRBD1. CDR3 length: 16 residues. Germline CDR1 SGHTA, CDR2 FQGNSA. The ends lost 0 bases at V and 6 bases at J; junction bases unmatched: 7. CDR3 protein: CASSLASGQGRNIQYF. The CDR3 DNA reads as TGTGCCAGCAGCTTAGCGTCTGGACAGGGAAGAAACATTCAGTACTTC. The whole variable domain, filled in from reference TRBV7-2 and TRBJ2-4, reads GAGVSQSPSNKVTEKGKDVELRCDPISGHTALYWYRQSLGQGLEFLIYFQGNSAPDKSGLPSDRFSAERTGGSVSTLTIQRTQQEDSAVYLCASSLASGQGRNIQYFGAGTRLSVL.

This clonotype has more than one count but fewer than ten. This CDR3 is CASSEWTGSNEQYV. Written as DNA, the CDR3 is TGTGCCAGCAGTGAGTGGACAGGGAGCAACGAGCAGTACGTC. V usage is TRBV6-6 and J usage is TRBJ2-7, with 8 bases fitting TRBD1. V trimming: 5 bases; J trimming: 5 bases; junction bases outside the gene matches: 8. CDR1 and CDR2 from the germline V gene are MNHNY and SVGAGI (reference sequence). This CDR3 is 14 amino acids long.

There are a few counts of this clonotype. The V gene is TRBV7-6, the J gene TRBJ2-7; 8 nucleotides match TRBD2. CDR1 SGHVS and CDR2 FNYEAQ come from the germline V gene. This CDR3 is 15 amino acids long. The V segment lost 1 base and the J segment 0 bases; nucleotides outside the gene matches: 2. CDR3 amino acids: CASSLGGRFSYEQYF. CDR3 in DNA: TGTGCCAGCAGCTTAGGCGGGAGGTTCTCCTACGAGCAGTACTTC.

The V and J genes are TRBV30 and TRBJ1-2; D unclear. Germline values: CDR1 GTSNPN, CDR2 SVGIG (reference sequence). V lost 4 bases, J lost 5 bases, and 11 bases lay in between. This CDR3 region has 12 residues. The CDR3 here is CAWNGEGYGYTF. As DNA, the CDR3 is TGTGCCTGGAACGGCGAGGGTTATGGCTACACCTTC.

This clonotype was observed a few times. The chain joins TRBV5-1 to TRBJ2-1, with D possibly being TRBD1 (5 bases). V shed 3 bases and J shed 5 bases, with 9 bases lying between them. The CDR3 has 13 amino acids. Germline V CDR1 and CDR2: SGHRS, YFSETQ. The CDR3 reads CASSSDKHNEQFF. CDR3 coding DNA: TGCGCCAGCAGCTCGGACAAGCACAATGAGCAGTTCTTC.

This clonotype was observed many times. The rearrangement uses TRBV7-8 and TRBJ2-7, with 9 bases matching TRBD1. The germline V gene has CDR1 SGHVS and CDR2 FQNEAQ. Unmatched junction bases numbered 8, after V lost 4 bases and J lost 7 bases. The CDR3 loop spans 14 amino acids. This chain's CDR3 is CASSSSRDRVEQYV. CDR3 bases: TGTGCCAGCAGCTCTTCCCGGGACAGGGTAGAGCAGTACGTC.

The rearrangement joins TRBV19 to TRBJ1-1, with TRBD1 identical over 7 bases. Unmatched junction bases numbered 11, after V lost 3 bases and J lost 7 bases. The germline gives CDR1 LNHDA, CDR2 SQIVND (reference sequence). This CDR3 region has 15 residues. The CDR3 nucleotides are TGTGCCAGTAGTATTTCTCGACAGGGAGTGGATGAAGCTTTCTTT. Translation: CASSISRQGVDEAFF.

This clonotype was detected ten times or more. CDR3 bases: TGTGCCAGCAGCCAACGACTAGACCCCTACAATGAGCAGTTCTTC. It yields the protein CASSQRLDPYNEQFF. The chain uses TRBV7-2 and TRBJ2-1, with a weak D call TRBD2 (6 bases). In germline, CDR1 is SGHTA, CDR2 FQGNSA. The CDR3 contains 15 residues. The germline V and J ends were trimmed by 5 bases and 2 bases, with 13 bases remaining between them.

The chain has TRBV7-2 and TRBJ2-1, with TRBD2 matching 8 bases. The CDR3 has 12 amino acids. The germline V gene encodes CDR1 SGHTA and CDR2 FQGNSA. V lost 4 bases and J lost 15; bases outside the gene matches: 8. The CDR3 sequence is CASSSGLARGFF. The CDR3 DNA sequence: TGTGCCAGCAGCTCAGGACTAGCCCGGGGGTTCTTC. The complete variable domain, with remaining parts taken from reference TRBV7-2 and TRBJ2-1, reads GAGVSQSPSNKVTEKGKDVELRCDPISGHTALYWYRQSLGQGLEFLIYFQGNSAPDKSGLPSDRFSAERTGGSVSTLTIQRTQQEDSAVYLCASSSGLARGFFGPGTRLTVL.

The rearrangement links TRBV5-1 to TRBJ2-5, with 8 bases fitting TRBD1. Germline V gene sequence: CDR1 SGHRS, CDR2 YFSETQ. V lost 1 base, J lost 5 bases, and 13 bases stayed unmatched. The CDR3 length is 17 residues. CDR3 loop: CASSLTGTGPGMETQYF. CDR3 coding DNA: TGCGCCAGCAGCTTGACCGGGACAGGTCCAGGGATGGAGACCCAGTACTTC.

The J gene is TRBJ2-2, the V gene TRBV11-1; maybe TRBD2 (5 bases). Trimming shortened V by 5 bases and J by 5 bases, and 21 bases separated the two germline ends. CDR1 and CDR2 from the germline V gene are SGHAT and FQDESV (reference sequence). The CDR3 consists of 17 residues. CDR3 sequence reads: CASSAGLGGVLTGELFF. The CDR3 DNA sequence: TGTGCCAGCAGCGCCGGACTTGGCGGCGTATTAACCGGGGAGCTGTTTTTT.

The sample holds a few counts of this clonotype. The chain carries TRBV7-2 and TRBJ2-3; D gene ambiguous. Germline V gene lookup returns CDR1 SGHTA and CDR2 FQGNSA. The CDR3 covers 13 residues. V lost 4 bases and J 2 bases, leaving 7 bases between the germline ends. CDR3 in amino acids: CASSSYPTDTQYF. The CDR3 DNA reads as TGTGCCAGCAGCTCGTACCCCACAGATACGCAGTATTTT.

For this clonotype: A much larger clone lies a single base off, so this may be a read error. CDR3 sequence: CASSWVGDEQFF. Written as DNA, the CDR3 is TGTGCCAGCAGCTGGGTGGGGGATGAGCAGTTCTTC. The chain joins TRBV7-1 to TRBJ2-1; D possibly uses TRBD1 or TRBD2 (5 bases each). TRBV7-1 is an open reading frame, and its role is uncertain. Trimming left V 4 bases short and J 8 bases short, with 9 bases between. This CDR3 has 12 amino acids.

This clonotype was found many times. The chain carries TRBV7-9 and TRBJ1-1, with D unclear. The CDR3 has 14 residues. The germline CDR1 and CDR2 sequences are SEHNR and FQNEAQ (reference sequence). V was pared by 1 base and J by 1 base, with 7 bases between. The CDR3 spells CASSLVAGNTEAFF. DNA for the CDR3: TGTGCCAGCAGCTTAGTTGCAGGGAACACTGAAGCTTTCTTT.

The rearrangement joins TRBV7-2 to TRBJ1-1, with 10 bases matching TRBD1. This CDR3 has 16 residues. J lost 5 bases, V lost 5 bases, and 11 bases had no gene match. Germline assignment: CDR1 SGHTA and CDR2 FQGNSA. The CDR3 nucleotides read TGTGCCAGCAGCCAAGGAGGTGGACAGGGGGATACTGAAGCTTTCTTT. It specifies CASSQGGGQGDTEAFF.

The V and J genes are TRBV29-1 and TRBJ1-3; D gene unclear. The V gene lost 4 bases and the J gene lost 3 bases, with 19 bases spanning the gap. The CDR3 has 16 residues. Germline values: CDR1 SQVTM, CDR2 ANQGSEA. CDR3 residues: CSVVLANSSFGNTIYF. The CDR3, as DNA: TGCAGCGTTGTGTTAGCAAACAGCTCCTTTGGAAACACCATATATTTT.

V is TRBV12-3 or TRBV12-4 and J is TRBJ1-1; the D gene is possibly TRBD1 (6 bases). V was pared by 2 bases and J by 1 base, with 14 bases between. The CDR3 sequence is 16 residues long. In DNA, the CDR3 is TGTGCCAGCAGTTTATTACAGGGCTTGTCGAACACTGAAGCTTTCTTT. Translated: CASSLLQGLSNTEAFF.

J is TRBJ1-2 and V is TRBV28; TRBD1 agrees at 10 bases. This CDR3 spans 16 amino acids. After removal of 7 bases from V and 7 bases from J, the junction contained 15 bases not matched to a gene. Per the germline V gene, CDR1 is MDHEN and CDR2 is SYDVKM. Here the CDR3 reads CASIQAQGQGKIGYTF. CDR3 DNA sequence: TGTGCCAGCATCCAAGCTCAGGGACAGGGGAAGATTGGCTACACCTTC.

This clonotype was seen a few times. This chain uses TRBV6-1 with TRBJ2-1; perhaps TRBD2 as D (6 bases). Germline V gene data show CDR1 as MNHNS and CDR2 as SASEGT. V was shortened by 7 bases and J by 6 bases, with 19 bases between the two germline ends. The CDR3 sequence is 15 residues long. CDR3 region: CASNIRGFQGNEQFF. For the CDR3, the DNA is TGTGCCAGCAATATCCGGGGGTTTCAAGGCAATGAGCAGTTCTTC.

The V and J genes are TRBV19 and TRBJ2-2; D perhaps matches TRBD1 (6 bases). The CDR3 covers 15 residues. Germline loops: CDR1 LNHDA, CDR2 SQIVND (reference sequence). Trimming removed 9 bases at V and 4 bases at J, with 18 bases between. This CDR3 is CASRGQGNGTGELFF. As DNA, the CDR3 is TGTGCCAGCCGCGGCCAGGGGAATGGCACCGGGGAGCTGTTTTTT.

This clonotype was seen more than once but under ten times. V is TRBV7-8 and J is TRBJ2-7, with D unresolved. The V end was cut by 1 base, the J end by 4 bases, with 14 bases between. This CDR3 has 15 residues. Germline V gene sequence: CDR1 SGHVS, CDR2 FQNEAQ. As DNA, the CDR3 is TGTGCCAGCAGCTTAGTCGGAGACGGAACTTACGAGCAGTACGTC. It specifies CASSLVGDGTYEQYV.